Listed below are T cell receptor beta chains from one sample, sequenced in a study of PD-1 blockade in mismatch repair-deficient tumors. This table comes from immunoSEQ multiplex PCR, and its TCRdb copy is limited to in-frame clones, with some not included. The table lists tens of thousands of clones, 84% of them singletons. Material: PBMCs, obtained before pembrolizumab treatment. Source of these receptors: an adult with mismatch repair-deficient cancer. Both conserved end residues are part of each CDR3. D genes are given only for firm matches. Size tells how often a clone was seen (once, few, many) or the class of an expanded clone, and some rows leave it out.

TRBJ1-1	TRBD1	-	TRBV27	TGTGCCAGCAGTTTATCTGCACAGGGGGCGAGTAGCACTGAAGCTTTCTTT	CASSLSAQGASSTEAFF
TRBJ1-1	-	-	TRBV21-1	TGTGCCAGCAGCAAAAAAAGCAGGGGGCGCATGAAAAGCACTGAAGCTTTCTTT	CASSKKSRGRMKSTEAFF
TRBJ2-5	TRBD1	once	TRBV29-1	TGCAGCGTCCCCATTATGGGACAGCAAGAGACCCAGTACTTC	CSVPIMGQQETQYF
TRBJ2-3	TRBD2	once	TRBV7-3	TGTGCCAGCAGCTGGGGGGGTCCGAAGGCAGATACGCAGTATTTT	CASSWGGPKADTQYF
TRBJ1-4	-	-	TRBV28	TGTGCCAGCAGTCAGATTAATGAAAAACTGTTTTTT	CASSQINEKLFF
TRBJ2-1	-	-	TRBV5-1	TGCGCCAGCAGCTTGTCGACCGTGGGGACTTCAGCCAATGAGCAGTTCTTC	CASSLSTVGTSANEQFF
TRBJ2-7	-	-	TRBV6-1	TGTGCCAGCAGTGAACCGGGGATTTCCGACGAGCAGTACTTC	CASSEPGISDEQYF
TRBJ2-3	-	-	TRBV28	TGTGCCAGCAGTTTCTGGCAGGCGCCAGTTACGCAGTATTTT	CASSFWQAPVTQYF
TRBJ1-1	-	-	TRBV7-3	TGTGCCAGCAGCTTAGTCGGTGGGGGGAGCACTGAAGCTTTCTTT	CASSLVGGGSTEAFF
TRBJ1-1	TRBD1	-	TRBV5-4	TGTGCCAGCAGCAGGGACAGGGGGAACACTGAAGCTTTCTTT	CASSRDRGNTEAFF
TRBJ2-7	-	few	TRBV27	TGTGCCAGCAGTTTAGGACCGGCGGGCTACGAGCAGTACTTC	CASSLGPAGYEQYF
TRBJ2-7	TRBD2	-	TRBV7-2	TGTGCCAGCAGCTTAAGGCCTAGCGGCTCCTACGAGCAGTACTTC	CASSLRPSGSYEQYF
TRBJ1-2	-	-	TRBV20-1	TGCAGTTATACCGGGGGCTATGGCTACACCTTC	CSYTGGYGYTF
TRBJ2-1	TRBD2	-	TRBV19	TGTGCCAGTAGTCCGGGACTAGCGGGAGCCCTACTCACCTACAATGAGCAGTTCTTC	CASSPGLAGALLTYNEQFF
TRBJ2-7	-	-	TRBV7-2	TGTGCCAGCAGCCCGGACAGAATCAACGAGCAGTACTTC	CASSPDRINEQYF
TRBJ2-7	TRBD2	once	TRBV7-3	TGTGCCAGCAGCTTAAGGGCGGGAGGGCCTCTCTACGAGCAGTACTTC	CASSLRAGGPLYEQYF
TRBJ2-7	-	-	TRBV28	TGTGCCAGCAGTCTCCCAAATACAGGAACCGGTTACGAGCAGTACTTC	CASSLPNTGTGYEQYF
TRBJ1-2	-	-	TRBV15	TGTGCCACCAGCAGAGGACCCCCGGGAGGCTACACCTTC	CATSRGPPGGYTF
TRBJ2-7	TRBD2	-	TRBV5-4	TGTGCCAGCAGCGCCGGGACTAGCGGGAGGGTCTACGAGCAGTACTTC	CASSAGTSGRVYEQYF
TRBJ1-2	-	-	TRBV19	TGTGCCAGTAGTCAAGAACGGGGAACCTACTATGGCTACACCTTC	CASSQERGTYYGYTF
TRBJ2-1	-	-	TRBV29-1	TGCAGCGTTGACCCCAGGGGTAGTAGGGACAATGAGCAGTTCTTC	CSVDPRGSRDNEQFF
TRBJ2-1	-	-	TRBV15	TGTGCCACCAGCAAAGCAGGAATCTACAATGAGCAGTTCTTC	CATSKAGIYNEQFF
TRBJ2-4	-	-	TRBV15	TGTGCCACCAGCAGAGCTTACGGAGCCAAAAACATTCAGTACTTC	CATSRAYGAKNIQYF
TRBJ2-7	-	-	TRBV9	TGTGCCAGCAGCCCTCGGGGAGCGGACTCCTACGAGCAGTACTTC	CASSPRGADSYEQYF
TRBJ2-3	TRBD2	few	TRBV30	TGTGCCTGGAGTGACCTAGCGGGAGGCGGTGATACGCAGTATTTT	CAWSDLAGGGDTQYF
TRBJ2-7	-	-	TRBV9	TGTGCCAGCAGCCCTCGGGGCAGGGGTTACGAGCAGTACTTC	CASSPRGRGYEQYF
TRBJ2-7	-	few	TRBV28	TGTGCCAGCAGTTTGGGAGTGCCCTCCTACGAGCAGTACTTC	CASSLGVPSYEQYF